These 32 T cell receptor beta chains came from one sample sequenced in a study of T-cell reconstitution after alpha-beta-depleted transplantation in children. Preparation of the TCRbeta library used unique molecular identifiers. TCRdb re-called the PCR reads through MiXCR, storing one row per CDR3 protein. The sample lists 350,000 to 500,000 distinct CDR3 sequences, approximately 41% occurring once. Sequencing was performed on PBMCs, taken before TCRalphabeta/CD19-depleted stem cell transplant. These receptors came from a girl aged 2 to 9 with aplastic anemia, due to receive a stem cell transplant.

This clonotype was seen repeatedly, ten times or more. The genes are TRBV20-1 and TRBJ1-3; a weak D match, TRBD1 (5 bases). V lost 3 bases and J 9 bases, leaving 12 bases between the germline ends. The CDR3 has 12 residues. Germline CDR1 and CDR2: DFQATT and SNEGSKA (reference sequence). CDR3 nucleotide sequence: TGCAGTGCTAGGGGGGTTGACGGCACCATATATTTT. It is translated as CSARGVDGTIYF.

CDR3 in amino acids: CASSFEFATGELFF. CDR3 in DNA: TGCGCCAGCAGCTTCGAGTTTGCCACCGGGGAGCTGTTTTTT. This sequence joins TRBV5-1 and TRBJ2-2, with unresolved D. Per the germline V gene, CDR1 is SGHRS and CDR2 is YFSETQ. V was shortened by 2 bases and J by 4 bases, with 9 bases between the two germline ends. CDR3 size: 14 residues.

The chain is built from TRBV5-6 and TRBJ2-7, with 7 positions matching TRBD2. Germline loops: CDR1 SGHDT, CDR2 YYEEEE. CDR3 length: 14 amino acids. V shed 0 bases, J shed 7 bases, and the junction held 7 bases outside the gene matches. CDR3 in amino acids: CASSLGRGGKEQYF. In nucleotides, the CDR3 is TGTGCCAGCAGCTTGGGGCGGGGAGGGAAGGAGCAGTACTTC.

The chain uses TRBV6-1 and TRBJ1-1; D is unclear. Germline V gene lookup returns CDR1 MNHNS and CDR2 SASEGT. The V and J ends lost 6 bases and 0 bases respectively, with 20 bases between them. The CDR3 runs 17 residues. The CDR3 bases are TGTGCCAGCAGCCACGGGCCATTCCCGGAACTGAACACTGAAGCTTTCTTT. It specifies CASSHGPFPELNTEAFF.

The V call is TRBV7-6, the J call TRBJ1-1, with D unresolved. Germline V gene sequence: CDR1 SGHVS, CDR2 FNYEAQ. The CDR3 runs 16 residues. V shed 2 bases and J shed 0 bases, with 13 bases lying between them. CDR3 DNA: TGTGCCAGCAGCTTAAGGCTCCGGCACATGAACACTGAAGCTTTCTTT. Translating gives CASSLRLRHMNTEAFF.

The gene calls are TRBV18 and TRBJ2-1; D unclear. V dropped 3 bases and J dropped 2 bases, with 17 bases sitting between them. CDR3 length: 17 amino acids. Per the germline V gene, CDR1 is KGHSH and CDR2 is LQKENI. The CDR3 DNA reads TGTGCCAGCTCACCCCAAGGTCCGGTGGGGACCTACAATGAGCAGTTCTTC. Translation gives CASSPQGPVGTYNEQFF.

V and J are TRBV5-1 and TRBJ2-6; D is undetermined. Trimming stripped 4 bases from V and 3 bases from J, with 5 bases between. The CDR3 has 13 amino acids. Looked up from germline, CDR1 is SGHRS and CDR2 is YFSETQ. The CDR3 region is CASSSDGANVLTF. In nucleotides, the CDR3 is TGCGCCAGCAGCAGTGATGGGGCCAACGTCCTGACTTTC.

This clonotype was found a few times. The chain couples TRBV27 to TRBJ2-7; weak D call: TRBD2 (5 bases). V was pared by 6 bases and J by 4 bases, with 25 bases between. Germline V gene sequence: CDR1 MNHEY, CDR2 SMNVEV (reference sequence). CDR3 length: 17 residues. The CDR3 loop reads CASSHSIKSGSPYEQYF. In DNA form, the CDR3 reads TGTGCCAGCAGCCATTCGATAAAAAGCGGTAGCCCATACGAGCAGTACTTC.

The chain uses TRBV7-9 and TRBJ2-7; 8 nucleotides match TRBD1. Germline CDR1 and CDR2: SEHNR and FQNEAQ (reference sequence). CDR3 size: 14 residues. The junction had 4 bases not matched to a gene; V was cut back by 1 base and J by 5 bases. The CDR3 region has the DNA TGTGCCAGCAGCTTAGGGACAGGGATGGACGAGCAGTACTTC. Translating gives CASSLGTGMDEQYF.

In this sample, this clonotype turned up many times. The chain combines TRBV27 with TRBJ1-2; 10 bases match TRBD1. With V trimmed by 5 bases and J by 8 bases, 11 bases remained unmatched. There are 15 residues in the CDR3. Germline CDR1 is MNHEY and CDR2 is SMNVEV (reference sequence). The CDR3 region is CASSLQRTGGTGYTF. The CDR3, as DNA: TGTGCCAGCAGTCTCCAACGGACAGGGGGAACGGGCTACACCTTC.

The chain is built from TRBV20-1 and TRBJ2-7; D remains ambiguous. CDR3 length: 13 residues. The germline gives CDR1 DFQATT, CDR2 SNEGSKA (reference sequence). Trimming removed 2 bases at V and 2 bases at J, with 10 bases between. For the CDR3, the DNA is TGCAGTGCTAGAACGACTCTCGCCTACGAGCAGTACTTC. Its translation: CSARTTLAYEQYF.

This clonotype was recorded at least ten times. V is TRBV5-1 and J is TRBJ2-5, with D perhaps TRBD2 (6 bases). The V gene's germline CDR1 is SGHRS and CDR2 YFSETQ. The CDR3 covers 15 residues. V was clipped by 4 bases and J by 1 base, with 14 bases between them. This CDR3 reads CASSTAGTPQETQYF. The CDR3 nucleotides are TGCGCCAGCAGCACCGCCGGGACTCCCCAAGAGACCCAGTACTTC.

This clonotype was seen more than once but under ten times. CDR3 sequence reads: CASSESRGNYEQYF. The CDR3 region has the DNA TGCGCCAGCAGTGAGTCGCGGGGGAACTACGAGCAGTACTTC. The rearrangement joins TRBV10-1 to TRBJ2-7; 7 bases line up with TRBD2. V lost 0 bases and J lost 3; bases outside the gene matches: 2. The CDR3 consists of 14 residues. In germline, CDR1 is WNHNN, CDR2 SYGVQD (reference sequence).

V is TRBV20-1 and J is TRBJ1-5, with D uncertain. CDR1 DFQATT and CDR2 SNEGSKA come from the germline V gene (reference sequence). This CDR3 has 13 residues. Trimming left V 3 bases short and J 2 bases short, with 8 bases between. The CDR3 reads CSARLFGNQPQHF. The CDR3 DNA reads as TGCAGTGCTAGGCTTTTTGGCAATCAGCCCCAGCATTTT.

This clonotype appeared many times. The J gene is TRBJ1-1, the V gene TRBV9; D not resolved. The CDR3 consists of 15 residues. Looked up from germline, CDR1 is SGDLS and CDR2 is YYNGEE. V lost 6 bases to trimming and J lost 1 base, with 16 bases between them. DNA for the CDR3: TGTGCCAGCACCCCCCATGGGAGGGAGAACACTGAAGCTTTCTTT. Translating gives CASTPHGRENTEAFF.

V and J are TRBV5-1 and TRBJ2-1; 9 positions match TRBD2. Germline V gene sequence: CDR1 SGHRS, CDR2 YFSETQ. The CDR3 length is 17 residues. Trimming at V came to 0 bases and at J to 1 base, leaving 5 bases not matched to a gene. The CDR3 DNA follows: TGCGCCAGCAGCTTGGCGGGACTAGCCCTATCCTACAATGAGCAGTTCTTC. Amino acids: CASSLAGLALSYNEQFF.

The chain recombines TRBV11-2 with TRBJ2-1, with 12 positions matching TRBD2. J lost 8 bases, V lost 6 bases, and 14 bases had no gene match. Looked up from germline, CDR1 is SGHAT and CDR2 is FQNNGV. This CDR3 has 17 residues. CDR3 sequence reads: CASRRLAGARGVDEQFF. CDR3 nucleotide sequence: TGTGCCAGCAGGCGACTAGCGGGGGCCAGGGGGGTTGATGAGCAGTTCTTC.

J is TRBJ2-5 and V is TRBV7-8; 11 bases match TRBD1. The CDR3 is 16 amino acids. CDR1 and CDR2 (germline): SGHVS, FQNEAQ. V trimming: 4 bases; J trimming: 2 bases; junction bases outside the gene matches: 6. Here the CDR3 DNA reads TGTGCCAGCAGCTCCCCTGGGACAGGGGGACAAGAGACCCAGTACTTC. Translation: CASSSPGTGGQETQYF.

V and J are TRBV7-9 and TRBJ2-4; 9 bases fit TRBD1. Germline V CDR1 and CDR2: SEHNR, FQNEAQ (reference sequence). The CDR3 runs to 15 residues. V dropped 2 bases and J dropped 7; count of bases not matched to a gene: 6. The CDR3 DNA is TGTGCCAGCAGCTTATTAGGGACAGGGTCGAACATTCAGTACTTC. Amino acids: CASSLLGTGSNIQYF.

The chain employs TRBV20-1 and TRBJ2-7; either TRBD1 or TRBD2 may fit D (5 bases each). Trimming pared 7 bases from V and 6 bases from J, leaving 13 bases between. The germline gives CDR1 DFQATT, CDR2 SNEGSKA (reference sequence). The CDR3 spans 11 residues. The chain's CDR3 is CSVTPGREQYF. DNA for the CDR3: TGCAGTGTGACGCCGGGGCGCGAGCAGTACTTC.

J is TRBJ1-1 and V is TRBV29-1; 7 bases are a match to TRBD1. The V and J ends lost 8 bases and 10 bases, in that order; junction bases with no gene match: 13. Germline-derived CDR1 and CDR2 are SQVTM and ANQGSEA. The CDR3 is 12 residues long. The CDR3 nucleotides are TGCAGCTTTCTGACAGGGACGGTCGGAGCTTTCTTT. This sequence encodes CSFLTGTVGAFF.

The rearrangement uses TRBV5-1 and TRBJ2-7; D may be TRBD2 (5 bases). This CDR3 has 13 amino acids. Trimming took 3 bases from V and 3 from J, leaving 10 bases between them. Germline assignment: CDR1 SGHRS and CDR2 YFSETQ. This CDR3 is CASSSDGDYEQYF. CDR3 coding DNA: TGCGCCAGCAGCTCAGACGGGGACTACGAGCAGTACTTC.

V gene TRBV20-1 combines with J gene TRBJ2-3; 7 nucleotides match TRBD1. Unmatched junction bases numbered 13, after V lost 5 bases and J lost 5 bases. Germline loops: CDR1 DFQATT, CDR2 SNEGSKA (reference sequence). This CDR3 comprises 15 residues. The chain's CDR3 is CSAARQGRVRDTQYF. CDR3 DNA sequence: TGCAGTGCTGCGAGACAGGGAAGGGTACGAGATACGCAGTATTTT.

In the case of this clonotype: Compared with germline, one end of the junction differs, possibly owing to a read error. The CDR3 loop reads CANSLSEQNEQFF. As DNA, the CDR3 is TGCGCCAACAGCTTGAGTGAACAGAATGAGCAGTTCTTC. The rearrangement uses TRBV5-1 and TRBJ2-1; no firm D call. This CDR3 contains 13 residues. In germline, CDR1 is SGHRS, CDR2 YFSETQ.

This clonotype was seen a handful of times. In DNA form, the CDR3 reads TGCAGTGCTAGAGATCAAGGGGGGGTCTCTGGCTACACCTTC. The encoded protein is CSARDQGGVSGYTF. The chain is built from TRBV20-1 and TRBJ1-2; the D gene is possibly TRBD1 (6 bases). Germline CDR1 DFQATT, CDR2 SNEGSKA (reference sequence). Trimming cost V 0 bases and J 7 bases, with 15 bases left between them. This CDR3 contains 14 residues.

In its sample, this clonotype was seen many times. The chain recombines TRBV20-1 with TRBJ2-7; 11 bases align to TRBD2. The V and J ends lost 5 bases and 6 bases, in that order; junction bases with no gene match: 9. The CDR3 covers 14 residues. Germline CDR1 reads DFQATT; CDR2 reads SNEGSKA (reference sequence). The CDR3 nucleotides are TGCAGTGCTGGTTATAGCGGGAGGGCCTCCGAGCAGTACTTC. Its protein is CSAGYSGRASEQYF.

The rearrangement joins TRBV6-1 to TRBJ1-4, with unresolved D. This CDR3 spans 14 amino acids. Trimming stripped 7 bases from V and 4 bases from J, with 13 bases between. Germline CDR1 MNHNS, CDR2 SASEGT. CDR3 sequence: CASITGSGNEKLFF. In DNA form, the CDR3 reads TGTGCCAGCATCACCGGGAGTGGTAATGAAAAACTGTTTTTT.

This clonotype was observed many times. This rearrangement joins TRBV4-1 to TRBJ2-7; TRBD2 matches at 13 bases. J was trimmed by 3 bases and V by 3 bases; bases with no gene match: 8. The CDR3 covers 17 residues. Per germline, CDR1 MGHRA and CDR2 YSYEKL. CDR3 region: CASSQPTSGRIHYEQYF. In DNA form, the CDR3 reads TGCGCCAGCAGCCAGCCGACTAGCGGGAGGATCCACTACGAGCAGTACTTC.

The chain joins TRBV20-1 to TRBJ2-5; 8 positions agree with TRBD2. The CDR3 has 13 amino acids. V gave up 4 bases and J gave up 3 bases; unmatched junction bases: 4. The germline CDR1 and CDR2 sequences are DFQATT and SNEGSKA (reference sequence). The CDR3 region is CSATSGGKETQYF. The CDR3 DNA follows: TGCAGTGCTACAAGCGGGGGTAAAGAGACCCAGTACTTC.

The chain employs TRBV19 and TRBJ2-1; perhaps D is TRBD1 or TRBD2 (5 bases each). This CDR3 region has 15 residues. Looked up from germline, CDR1 is LNHDA and CDR2 is SQIVND (reference sequence). The ends were cut back, 0 bases at V and 7 bases at J, with 13 bases in the middle. CDR3 DNA sequence: TGTGCCAGTAGTATAGATCGGGGCCTCGTGAATGAGCAGTTCTTC. It is translated as CASSIDRGLVNEQFF.

This clonotype was seen a handful of times. The chain carries TRBV9 and TRBJ2-3; TRBD2 is a possible D gene (6 bases). The CDR3 is 16 residues long. The germline V gene encodes CDR1 SGDLS and CDR2 YYNGEE. Trimming stripped 3 bases from V and 10 bases from J, with 24 bases between. CDR3: CASSGLRDSPSSAQYF. CDR3 bases: TGTGCCAGCAGCGGCCTCCGGGACTCCCCCTCGAGTGCGCAGTATTTT.

This clonotype was seen a handful of times. The chain links TRBV6-2 or TRBV6-3 to TRBJ2-3; D gene unclear. The ends were cut back, 5 bases at V and 6 bases at J, with 9 bases in the middle. Germline values: CDR1 MNHEY, CDR2 SVGEGT. The CDR3 extends over 12 amino acids. Here the CDR3 DNA reads TGTGCCAGCAGTCAACGCAGGGATACGCAGTATTTT. It yields the protein CASSQRRDTQYF.